These T cell receptor beta chains were read from a single sample in a study of PD-1 blockade in classical Hodgkin lymphoma. Only in-frame clones appear in the TCRdb table, and some are missing; sequencing was by immunoSEQ multiplex PCR. The data hold about 20,000 clones, with roughly 73% observed a single time. The sample here was peripheral blood mononuclear cells (PBMCs), taken before the second cycle of nivolumab. The origin of the receptors is a human donor with classical Hodgkin lymphoma. The CDR3 runs from the conserved cysteine through the conserved F or W. A D gene is named only where the DNA matches it firmly. Clone sizes are given selectively: once, few, many, or a class where the clone is expanded.

TRBV9,.,.,TRBJ1-5,CASSVGGYSNQPQHF,TGTGCCAGCAGCGTAGGAGGGTATAGCAATCAGCCCCAGCATTTT
TRBV6-4,.,TRBD1,TRBJ1-2,CASRPQQGTNYGYTF,TGTGCCAGCAGGCCCCAACAGGGGACTAACTATGGCTACACCTTC
TRBV6-4,few,.,TRBJ2-5,CASSATGSGGQQYF,TGTGCCAGCAGTGCAACGGGAAGTGGCGGTCAGCAGTACTTC
TRBV5-1,.,.,TRBJ2-5,CASSLLRYQETQYF,TGCGCCAGCAGCTTGTTGCGGTACCAAGAGACCCAGTACTTC
TRBV5-8,.,TRBD2,TRBJ2-1,CASSSYPGLDSSEQFF,TGTGCCAGCAGCTCATATCCGGGACTAGACTCCAGTGAGCAGTTCTTC
TRBV4-3,.,.,TRBJ2-7,CASSGGLEQYF,TGCGCCAGCAGCGGAGGTCTCGAGCAGTACTTC
TRBV19,.,TRBD1,TRBJ1-2,CASSIRQGPYGYTF,TGTGCCAGTAGTATAAGACAGGGGCCCTATGGCTACACCTTC
TRBV28,.,.,TRBJ1-4,CASRVGLRGEKLFF,TGTGCCAGCAGAGTGGGCCTAAGGGGTGAAAAACTGTTTTTT
TRBV10-2,.,.,TRBJ2-7,CVSSGRDHYEQYF,TGCGTCAGCAGTGGCCGGGACCACTACGAGCAGTACTTC
TRBV5-5,.,.,TRBJ2-1,CVSSLEPGLSYNEQFF,TGTGTCAGCAGCTTGGAGCCGGGGTTATCCTACAATGAGCAGTTCTTC
TRBV16,few,TRBD1,TRBJ2-7,CASSPSVTGVHEQYF,TGTGCCAGCAGCCCGTCCGTGACAGGGGTCCACGAGCAGTACTTC
TRBV25-1,few,TRBD2,TRBJ2-2,CASSAHGRAPGELFF,TGTGCCAGCAGTGCGCACGGGAGGGCCCCCGGGGAGCTGTTTTTT
TRBV2,.,.,TRBJ2-3,CASSEGDTQYF,TGTGCCAGCAGTGAAGGGGATACGCAGTATTTT
TRBV10-3,.,.,TRBJ2-7,CAISEGGYEQYF,TGTGCCATCAGTGAGGGGGGTTACGAGCAGTACTTC
TRBV19,.,.,TRBJ1-6,CASTGGQYNSPLHF,TGTGCCAGTACCGGAGGACAGTATAATTCACCCCTCCACTTT
TRBV28,.,.,TRBJ2-5,CATARAGGLLTQYF,TGTGCAACCGCGCGGGCAGGAGGGTTGTTGACCCAGTACTTC
TRBV18,.,.,TRBJ2-7,CASSPLGGRGNRSYEQYF,TGTGCCAGCTCACCACTGGGGGGCCGGGGAAACCGCTCCTACGAGCAGTACTTC
TRBV27,.,TRBD1,TRBJ1-2,CASSFLGQGVNYGYTF,TGTGCCAGCAGTTTTTTAGGACAGGGGGTAAACTATGGCTACACCTTC
TRBV6-1,.,.,TRBJ2-5,CASIGETQYF,TGTGCCAGCATCGGAGAGACCCAGTACTTC
TRBV6-5,.,.,TRBJ2-1,CASSSTRNEQFF,TGTGCCAGCAGCTCAACTAGAAATGAGCAGTTCTTC
TRBV28,.,TRBD1,TRBJ2-3,CASSVRQGPRTDTQYF,TGTGCCAGCAGTGTCAGACAGGGGCCCCGCACAGATACGCAGTATTTT
TRBV30,.,TRBD2,TRBJ2-1,CAWDPGLAGNEQFF,TGTGCCTGGGATCCGGGACTAGCAGGCAATGAGCAGTTCTTC
TRBV5-4,.,.,TRBJ2-2,CASSFIGGGELFF,TGTGCCAGCAGCTTCATCGGTGGCGGGGAGCTGTTTTTT
TRBV4-1,medium-sized,.,TRBJ2-7,CASSQDWPGSSYEQYF,TGCGCCAGCAGCCAAGATTGGCCCGGTAGCTCCTACGAGCAGTACTTC
TRBV10-3,once,TRBD2,TRBJ2-1,CAIGSGSWDEQFF,TGTGCCATCGGGAGCGGGAGTTGGGATGAGCAGTTCTTC
TRBV6-6,.,TRBD2,TRBJ2-7,CASRLRTSGAHEQYF,TGTGCCAGCAGGCTTCGGACTAGCGGCGCTCACGAGCAGTACTTC
TRBV10-3,few,TRBD2,TRBJ2-1,CAISPGSGGYNEQFF,TGTGCCATCAGCCCTGGTAGCGGGGGGTACAATGAGCAGTTCTTC
TRBV6-5,.,TRBD2,TRBJ2-1,CASSYSGGRGNEQFF,TGTGCCAGCAGTTACTCGGGCGGGAGAGGAAATGAGCAGTTCTTC
TRBV19,.,.,TRBJ2-5,CASSFGGMETQYF,TGTGCCAGTAGTTTTGGGGGGATGGAGACCCAGTACTTC
TRBV10-1,.,.,TRBJ1-1,CASSDRAGSTEAFF,TGCGCCAGCAGTGATCGGGCAGGTTCCACTGAAGCTTTCTTT
TRBV27,.,.,TRBJ2-3,CASSLSYMTDTQYF,TGTGCCAGCAGTTTAAGCTATATGACAGATACGCAGTATTTT
TRBV15,.,TRBD2,TRBJ2-1,CATSRGSLAGGYNEQFF,TGTGCCACCAGCAGAGGCTCCCTAGCGGGAGGATACAATGAGCAGTTCTTC
TRBV7-9,.,.,TRBJ2-1,CASSYNRIYNEQFF,TGTGCCAGCAGCTACAACAGGATCTACAATGAGCAGTTCTTC
TRBV6-1,.,.,TRBJ2-7,CASNPGLLGEQYF,TGTGCCAGCAATCCGGGACTCCTAGGCGAGCAGTACTTC
TRBV5-1,few,TRBD1,TRBJ2-7,CASSFGTGGTYEQYF,TGCGCCAGCAGCTTTGGGACAGGGGGCACCTACGAGCAGTACTTC
TRBV27,.,.,TRBJ2-5,CASSSYNQETQYF,TGTGCCAGCAGCTCATATAACCAAGAGACCCAGTACTTC
TRBV18,.,TRBD1,TRBJ1-1,CASSLQGENTEAFF,TGTGCCAGCTCACTACAGGGGGAAAACACTGAAGCTTTCTTT
TRBV4-1,few,.,TRBJ2-3,CASSLLGLVTDTQYF,TGCGCCAGCAGCTTACTTGGGCTAGTGACAGATACGCAGTATTTT
TRBV10-1,.,TRBD1,TRBJ1-3,CATQTGMGNTIYF,TGCGCCACTCAGACAGGGATGGGAAACACCATATATTTT
TRBV2,.,TRBD1,TRBJ1-1,CASSRQGGTFF,TGTGCCAGCAGCAGACAGGGAGGAACTTTCTTT
TRBV7-7,.,.,TRBJ2-3,CASSLGQGRTDTQYF,TGTGCTAGCAGCTTAGGGCAGGGGCGCACAGATACGCAGTATTTT
TRBV5-1,once,.,TRBJ2-7,CASSLAPGHGDEQYF,TGCGCCAGCAGCTTGGCCCCAGGACACGGAGACGAGCAGTACTTC
TRBV27,.,.,TRBJ1-1,CASSLRRGGDTEAFF,TGTGCCAGCAGTTTACGCCGGGGCGGGGACACTGAAGCTTTCTTT
TRBV6-5,.,.,TRBJ2-2,CASSFRTGTTGELFF,TGTGCCAGCAGTTTCCGCACCGGGACAACCGGGGAGCTGTTTTTT
TRBV28,.,.,TRBJ1-5,CASSPGVVGNQPQHF,TGTGCCAGCAGCCCAGGGGTAGTGGGCAATCAGCCCCAGCATTTT
TRBV21-1,.,.,TRBJ2-5,CASSTGDRRITGETQYF,TGTGCCAGCAGCACTGGGGACAGAAGAATCACCGGGGAGACCCAGTACTTC
TRBV7-6,.,TRBD2,TRBJ2-2,CASSEMASGMGGELFF,TGTGCCAGCAGCGAGATGGCTAGCGGGATGGGCGGGGAGCTGTTTTTT
TRBV7-7,once,.,TRBJ2-5,CASSRTVSVEETQYF,TGTGCTAGCAGCCGCACCGTGTCAGTGGAAGAGACCCAGTACTTC
TRBV7-2,.,.,TRBJ1-1,CASSLGVRGWAFF,TGTGCCAGCAGCTTAGGGGTCAGGGGATGGGCTTTCTTT
TRBV28,.,.,TRBJ1-2,CASSLLWYGYTF,TGTGCCAGCAGTCTACTGTGGTATGGCTACACCTTC
TRBV27,.,TRBD1,TRBJ2-7,CASSLGQGAPYEQYF,TGTGCCAGCAGTTTAGGGCAGGGGGCCCCCTACGAGCAGTACTTC
TRBV18,.,.,TRBJ1-1,CASSPGVENTEAFF,TGTGCCAGCTCACCGGGGGTGGAAAACACTGAAGCTTTCTTT
TRBV19,.,.,TRBJ1-1,CATGERENTEAFF,TGTGCCACTGGGGAGAGGGAGAACACTGAAGCTTTCTTT
TRBV6-5,.,TRBD1,TRBJ1-4,CASSKGTGGWELFF,TGTGCCAGCAGTAAAGGGACAGGGGGCTGGGAACTGTTTTTT
TRBV6-1,.,TRBD2,TRBJ2-3,CASSLTSGRWDTQYF,TGTGCCAGCAGCCTTACTAGCGGGAGGTGGGATACGCAGTATTTT